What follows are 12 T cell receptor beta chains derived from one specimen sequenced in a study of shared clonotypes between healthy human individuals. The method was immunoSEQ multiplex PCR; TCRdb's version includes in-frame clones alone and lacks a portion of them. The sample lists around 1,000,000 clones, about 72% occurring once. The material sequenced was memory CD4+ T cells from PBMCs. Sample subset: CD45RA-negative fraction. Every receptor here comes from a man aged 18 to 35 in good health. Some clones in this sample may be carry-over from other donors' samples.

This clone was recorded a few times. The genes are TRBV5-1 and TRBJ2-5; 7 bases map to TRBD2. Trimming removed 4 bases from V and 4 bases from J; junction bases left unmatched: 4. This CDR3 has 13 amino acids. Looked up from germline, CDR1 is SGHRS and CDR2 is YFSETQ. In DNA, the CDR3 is TGCGCCAGCAGCCCTCCGGGGGGAGAGACCCAGTACTTC. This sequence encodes CASSPPGGETQYF.

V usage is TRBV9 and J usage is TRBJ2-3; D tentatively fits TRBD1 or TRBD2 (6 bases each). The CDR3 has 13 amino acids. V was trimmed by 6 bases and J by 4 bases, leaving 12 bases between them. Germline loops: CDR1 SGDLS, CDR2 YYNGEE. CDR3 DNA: TGTGCCAGCACCCCGAGGGGGGCAGATACGCAGTATTTT. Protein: CASTPRGADTQYF.

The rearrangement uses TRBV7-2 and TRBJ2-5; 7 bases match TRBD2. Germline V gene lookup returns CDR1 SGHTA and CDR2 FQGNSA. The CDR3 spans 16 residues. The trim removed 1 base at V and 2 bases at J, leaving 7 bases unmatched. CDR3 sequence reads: CASSLERGREQETQYF. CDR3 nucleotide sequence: TGTGCCAGCAGCTTAGAGCGGGGCCGGGAGCAAGAGACCCAGTACTTC.

CDR3 bases: TGTGCCAGCAGTGGGACAGGGGGCTACTATGGCTACACCTTC. Encoded protein: CASSGTGGYYGYTF. The V and J genes are TRBV28 and TRBJ1-2; 12 nucleotides agree with TRBD1. The CDR3 has 14 amino acids. The trim removed 5 bases at V and 3 bases at J, leaving 1 base unmatched. Germline V lookup: CDR1 MDHEN, CDR2 SYDVKM.

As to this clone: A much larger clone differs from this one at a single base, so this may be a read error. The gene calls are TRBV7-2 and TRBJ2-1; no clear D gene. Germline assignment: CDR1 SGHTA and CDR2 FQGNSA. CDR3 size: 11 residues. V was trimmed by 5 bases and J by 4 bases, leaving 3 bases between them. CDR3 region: CASSHYNEQFF. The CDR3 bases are TGTGCCAGCAGCCATTACAATGAGCAGTTCTTC.

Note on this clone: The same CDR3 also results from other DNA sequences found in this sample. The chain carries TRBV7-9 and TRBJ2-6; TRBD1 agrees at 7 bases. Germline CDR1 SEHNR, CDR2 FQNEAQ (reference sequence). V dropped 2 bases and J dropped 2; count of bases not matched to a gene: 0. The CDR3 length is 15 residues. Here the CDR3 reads CASSLTGAGANVLTF. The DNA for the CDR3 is TGTGCCAGCAGCTTAACAGGGGCTGGGGCCAACGTCCTGACTTTC.

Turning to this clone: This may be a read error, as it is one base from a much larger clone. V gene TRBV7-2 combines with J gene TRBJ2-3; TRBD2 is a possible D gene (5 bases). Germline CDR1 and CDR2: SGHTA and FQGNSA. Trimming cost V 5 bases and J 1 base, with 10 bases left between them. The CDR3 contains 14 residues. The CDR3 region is CASSPAGGTDTQYF. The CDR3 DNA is TGTGCCAGCAGCCCCGCCGGGGGCACAGATACGCAGTATTTT.

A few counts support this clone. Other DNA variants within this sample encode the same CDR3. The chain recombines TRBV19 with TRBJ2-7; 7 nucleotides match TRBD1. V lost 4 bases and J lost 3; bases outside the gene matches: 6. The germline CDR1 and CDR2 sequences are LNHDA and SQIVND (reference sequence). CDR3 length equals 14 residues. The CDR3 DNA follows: TGTGCCAGTAGTAGACGGGACAGCTACTACGAGCAGTACTTC. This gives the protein CASSRRDSYYEQYF.

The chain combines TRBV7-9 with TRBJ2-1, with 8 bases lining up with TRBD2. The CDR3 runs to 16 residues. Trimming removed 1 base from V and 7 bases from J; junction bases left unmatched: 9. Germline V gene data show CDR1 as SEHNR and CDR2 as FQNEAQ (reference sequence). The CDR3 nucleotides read TGTGCCAGCAGCTTAGGCGTTGGTAGCGGGAATAATGAGCAGTTCTTC. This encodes CASSLGVGSGNNEQFF.

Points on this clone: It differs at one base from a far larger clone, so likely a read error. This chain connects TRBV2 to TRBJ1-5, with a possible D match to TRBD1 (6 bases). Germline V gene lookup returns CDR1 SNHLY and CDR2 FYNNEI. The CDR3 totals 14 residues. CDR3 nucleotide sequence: TGTGCCAGCAGTGAATTGGACAGCGATCAGTCCCAGCATTTT. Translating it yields CASSELDSDQSQHF.

The CDR3 reads CASSNGAKGYTF. Here the CDR3 DNA reads TGTGCCAGCAGTAACGGGGCTAAGGGCTACACCTTC. This sequence joins TRBV6-4 and TRBJ1-2; D perhaps matches TRBD1 (5 bases). The germline V and J ends were trimmed by 5 bases and 8 bases, with 12 bases remaining between them. The CDR3 contains 12 residues. Germline V gives CDR1 MRHNA, CDR2 SNTAGT.

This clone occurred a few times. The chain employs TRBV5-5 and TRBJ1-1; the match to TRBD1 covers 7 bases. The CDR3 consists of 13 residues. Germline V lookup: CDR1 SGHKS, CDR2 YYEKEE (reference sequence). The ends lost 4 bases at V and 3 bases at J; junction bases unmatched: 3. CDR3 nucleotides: TGTGCCAGCAGCCAGGGGGACGACACTGAAGCTTTCTTT. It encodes CASSQGDDTEAFF.